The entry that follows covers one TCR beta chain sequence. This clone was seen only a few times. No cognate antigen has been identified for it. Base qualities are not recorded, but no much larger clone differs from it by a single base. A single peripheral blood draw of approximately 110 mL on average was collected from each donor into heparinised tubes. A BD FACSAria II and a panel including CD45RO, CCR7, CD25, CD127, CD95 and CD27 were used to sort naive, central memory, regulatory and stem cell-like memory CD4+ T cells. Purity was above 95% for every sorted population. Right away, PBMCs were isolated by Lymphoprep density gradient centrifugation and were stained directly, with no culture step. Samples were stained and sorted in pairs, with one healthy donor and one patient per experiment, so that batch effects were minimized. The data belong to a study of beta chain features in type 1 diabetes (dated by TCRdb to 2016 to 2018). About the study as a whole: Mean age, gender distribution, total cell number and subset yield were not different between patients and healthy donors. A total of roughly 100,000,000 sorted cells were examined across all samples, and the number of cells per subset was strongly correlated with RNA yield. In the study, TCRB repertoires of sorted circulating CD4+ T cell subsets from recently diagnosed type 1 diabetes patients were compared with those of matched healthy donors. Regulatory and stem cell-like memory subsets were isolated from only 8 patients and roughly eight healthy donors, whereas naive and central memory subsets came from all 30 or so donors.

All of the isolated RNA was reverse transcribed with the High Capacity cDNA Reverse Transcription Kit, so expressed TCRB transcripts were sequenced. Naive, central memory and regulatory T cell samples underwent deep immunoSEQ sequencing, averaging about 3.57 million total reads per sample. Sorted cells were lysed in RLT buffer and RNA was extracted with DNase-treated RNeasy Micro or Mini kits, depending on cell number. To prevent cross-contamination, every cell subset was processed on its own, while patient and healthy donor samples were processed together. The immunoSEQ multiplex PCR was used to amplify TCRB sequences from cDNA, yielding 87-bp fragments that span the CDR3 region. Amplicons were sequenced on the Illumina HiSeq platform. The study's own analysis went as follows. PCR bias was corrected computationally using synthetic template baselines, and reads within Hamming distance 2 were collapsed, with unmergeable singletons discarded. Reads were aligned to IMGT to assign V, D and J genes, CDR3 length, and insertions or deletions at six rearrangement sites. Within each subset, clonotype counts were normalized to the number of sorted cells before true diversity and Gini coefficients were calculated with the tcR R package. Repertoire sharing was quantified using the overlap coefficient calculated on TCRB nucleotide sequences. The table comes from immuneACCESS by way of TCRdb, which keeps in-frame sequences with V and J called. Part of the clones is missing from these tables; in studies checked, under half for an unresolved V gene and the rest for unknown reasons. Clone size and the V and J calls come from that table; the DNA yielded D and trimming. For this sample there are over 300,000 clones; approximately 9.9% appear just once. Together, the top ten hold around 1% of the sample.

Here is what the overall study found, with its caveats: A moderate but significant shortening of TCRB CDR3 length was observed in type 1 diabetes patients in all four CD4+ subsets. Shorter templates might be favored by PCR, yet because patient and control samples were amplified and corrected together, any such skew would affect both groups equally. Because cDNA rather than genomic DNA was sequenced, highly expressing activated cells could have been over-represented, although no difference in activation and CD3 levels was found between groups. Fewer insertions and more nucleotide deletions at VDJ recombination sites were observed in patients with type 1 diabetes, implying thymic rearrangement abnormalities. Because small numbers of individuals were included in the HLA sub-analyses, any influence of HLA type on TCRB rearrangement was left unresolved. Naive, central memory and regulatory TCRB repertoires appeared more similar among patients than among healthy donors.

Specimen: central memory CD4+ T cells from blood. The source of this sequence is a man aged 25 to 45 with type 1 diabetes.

The nucleotides read TGTGCCAGCAGCTGGGACTTAGCGAATGGCTACACCTTC. Its amino acids are CASSWDLANGYTF. The receptor chain draws on TRBV11-2 and TRBJ1-2; the D gene is perhaps TRBD1, on 5 matching bases. Trimming removed 4 bases from V and 6 bases from J, leaving 12 bases between the germline ends. Sequences SGHAT (CDR1) and FQNNGV (CDR2) are obtained from the germline V gene. The CDR3 sequence holds 13 residues, the cysteine and phenylalanine included. Of the read, only the CDR3 DNA is kept; its 39 bases are in frame from base 1.